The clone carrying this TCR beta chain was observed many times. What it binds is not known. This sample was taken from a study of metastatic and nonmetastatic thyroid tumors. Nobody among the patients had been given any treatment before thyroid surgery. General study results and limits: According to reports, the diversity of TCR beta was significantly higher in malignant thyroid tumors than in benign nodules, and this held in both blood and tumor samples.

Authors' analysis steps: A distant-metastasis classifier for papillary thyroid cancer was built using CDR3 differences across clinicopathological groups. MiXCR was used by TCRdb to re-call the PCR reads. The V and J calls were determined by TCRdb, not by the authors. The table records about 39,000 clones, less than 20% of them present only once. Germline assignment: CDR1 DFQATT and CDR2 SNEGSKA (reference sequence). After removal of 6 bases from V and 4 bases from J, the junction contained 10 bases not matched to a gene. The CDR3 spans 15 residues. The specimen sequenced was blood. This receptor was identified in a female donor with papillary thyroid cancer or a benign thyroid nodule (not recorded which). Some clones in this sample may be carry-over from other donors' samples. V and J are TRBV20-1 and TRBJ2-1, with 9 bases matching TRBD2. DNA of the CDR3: TGCAGTGCAGCCCTCCCGACTAGCGGATACAATGAGCAGTTCTTC. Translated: CSAALPTSGYNEQFF.